The clone carrying this TCR beta chain was recorded once. Its antigen is currently unknown. This entry belongs to a study of cytomegalovirus exposure and HLA in healthy donors. Germline values: CDR1 SGHAT, CDR2 FQNNGV. Between the trimmed V and J ends, which lost 1 base and 4 bases, there was a span of 7 bases. This CDR3 has 13 amino acids. Whole-study results and caveats: In a later analysis, TCR beta V- and J-gene trimming was associated with a missense DCLRE1C variant. Information on immune exposure was restricted to one variable (CMV serostatus). Most of the TCR beta V segments (in an earlier analysis) were productive either about 87% or about 30% of the time. Investigators reported 150 to 200 TCR beta chains as tied to cytomegalovirus.

Amplification used 60 Vbeta primers and 13 Jbeta primers. Measured with immunoSEQ multiplex PCR; TCRdb has only the in-frame clones, and not every one. Of 84,000 or so clones listed, about 74% are singletons. Material: PBMCs. The chain recombines TRBV11-2 with TRBJ2-5, with TRBD2 as a possible D gene (5 bases). The source of this sequence is a man under 40 in good health and CMV-seronegative. This CDR3 reads CASSLAEGETQYF. The CDR3, as DNA: TGTGCCAGCAGCTTAGCTGAGGGAGAGACCCAGTACTTC.